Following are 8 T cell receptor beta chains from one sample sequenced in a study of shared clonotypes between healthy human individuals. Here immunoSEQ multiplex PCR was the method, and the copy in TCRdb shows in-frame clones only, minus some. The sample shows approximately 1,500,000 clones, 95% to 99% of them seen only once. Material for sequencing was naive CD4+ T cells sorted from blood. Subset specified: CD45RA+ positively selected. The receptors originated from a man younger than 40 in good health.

CDR3 DNA sequence: TGTGCCAGCAGTCCCGGGCGGACTAGCCAGGCTGAGCAGTTCTTC. Translating gives CASSPGRTSQAEQFF. V usage is TRBV7-9 and J usage is TRBJ2-1; 8 bases are shared with TRBD2. The CDR3 runs to 15 residues. V lost 6 bases to trimming and J lost 9 bases; unmatched junction nucleotides: 13. CDR1 is SEHNR, CDR2 FQNEAQ, per germline (reference sequence).

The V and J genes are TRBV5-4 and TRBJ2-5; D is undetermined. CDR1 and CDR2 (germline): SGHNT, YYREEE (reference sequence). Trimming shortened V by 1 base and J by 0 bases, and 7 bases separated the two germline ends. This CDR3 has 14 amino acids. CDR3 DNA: TGTGCCAGCAGCTTGACGGCCTACCAAGAGACCCAGTACTTC. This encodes CASSLTAYQETQYF.

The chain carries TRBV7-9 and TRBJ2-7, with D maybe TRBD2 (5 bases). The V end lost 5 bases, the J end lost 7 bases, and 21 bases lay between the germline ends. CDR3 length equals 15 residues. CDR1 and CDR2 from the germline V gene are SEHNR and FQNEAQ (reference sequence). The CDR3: CASSPSALEVGEQYF. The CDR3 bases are TGTGCCAGCAGCCCCTCGGCCTTGGAGGTTGGGGAGCAGTACTTC.

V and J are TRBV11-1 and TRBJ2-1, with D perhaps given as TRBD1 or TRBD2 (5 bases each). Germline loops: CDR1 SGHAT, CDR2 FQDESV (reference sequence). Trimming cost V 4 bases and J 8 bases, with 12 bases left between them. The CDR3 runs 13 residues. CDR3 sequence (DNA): TGTGCCAGCAGCTGGGACGCCGGGGATGAGCAGTTCTTC. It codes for CASSWDAGDEQFF.

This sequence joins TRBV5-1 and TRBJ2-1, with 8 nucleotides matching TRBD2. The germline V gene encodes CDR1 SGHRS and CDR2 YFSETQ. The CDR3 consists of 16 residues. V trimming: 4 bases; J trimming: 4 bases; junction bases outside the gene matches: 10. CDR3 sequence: CASSPFGGLEYNEQFF. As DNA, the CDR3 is TGCGCCAGCAGCCCCTTCGGGGGACTAGAGTACAATGAGCAGTTCTTC.

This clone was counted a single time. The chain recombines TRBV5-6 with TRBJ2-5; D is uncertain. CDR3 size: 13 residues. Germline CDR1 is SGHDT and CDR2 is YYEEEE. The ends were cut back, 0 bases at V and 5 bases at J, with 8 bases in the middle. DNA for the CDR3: TGTGCCAGCAGCTTGGTTGGTGTGGAGACCCAGTACTTC. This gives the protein CASSLVGVETQYF.

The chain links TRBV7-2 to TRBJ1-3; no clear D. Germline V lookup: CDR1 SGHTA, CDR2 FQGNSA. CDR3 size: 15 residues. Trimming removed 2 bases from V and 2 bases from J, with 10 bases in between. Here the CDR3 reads CASSLQRVAGNTIYF. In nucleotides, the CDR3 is TGTGCCAGCAGCTTACAACGAGTCGCTGGAAACACCATATATTTT.

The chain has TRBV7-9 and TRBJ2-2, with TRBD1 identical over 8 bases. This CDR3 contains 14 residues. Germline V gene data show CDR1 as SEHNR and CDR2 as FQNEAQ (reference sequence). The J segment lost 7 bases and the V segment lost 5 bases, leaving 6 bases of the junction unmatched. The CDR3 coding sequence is TGTGCCAGCAGCCTGGACAGGGCCGACGGGGAGCTGTTTTTT. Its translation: CASSLDRADGELFF. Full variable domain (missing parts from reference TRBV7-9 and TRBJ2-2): DTGVSQNPRHKITKRGQNVTFRCDPISEHNRLYWYRQTLGQGPEFLTYFQNEAQLEKSRLLSDRFSAERPKGSFSTLEIQRTEQGDSAMYLCASSLDRADGELFFGEGSRLTVL.